A single sample is the source of the 15 T cell receptor beta chains below, sequenced in a study of regulatory T cells in long-lasting Graves disease. Time point given: newly diagnosed GD, antithyroid drugs for less than 3 months. From RNA extracted from PBMCs, the TCR library was made. Building the TCR beta libraries relied on iRepertoire HTBI primers, and CDR3 regions underwent Arm-PCR. TCRdb reprocessed the multiplex PCR reads with MiXCR, giving one entry per CDR3 protein. The sample carries about 500,000 distinct CDR3 sequences, around 15% recorded once. This sample also appeared in a second study, on T cells in Graves' hyperthyroidism and ophthalmopathy.

This sample comprised peripheral blood mononuclear cells (PBMCs), obtained at new diagnosis, from a patient treated with antithyroid drugs. Receptor source: a man aged 35 to 55 with Graves disease.

This clonotype came up many times. CDR3 amino acids: CASSYPSTSGTSYEQYF. CDR3 nucleotide sequence: TGTGCCAGCAGCTACCCCTCCACTAGCGGGACCTCCTACGAGCAGTACTTC. J is TRBJ2-7 and V is TRBV7-9, with 10 bases aligning to TRBD2. The V gene's germline CDR1 is SEHNR and CDR2 FQNEAQ (reference sequence). Trimming removed 4 bases from V and 0 bases from J; junction bases left unmatched: 9. CDR3 length: 17 residues.

The V and J genes are TRBV20-1 and TRBJ1-3; D gene uncertain. V lost 0 bases to trimming and J lost 0 bases, with 3 bases between them. Germline CDR1 and CDR2: DFQATT and SNEGSKA (reference sequence). CDR3 length: 13 amino acids. The CDR3 protein is CSARDVSGNTIYF. CDR3 bases: TGCAGTGCTAGAGATGTCTCTGGAAACACCATATATTTT.

This clonotype was counted ten times or more. The junction differs from germline at one of its ends, possibly a read error. This chain connects TRBV5-1 to TRBJ2-7; tentative D call: TRBD1 (7 bases). CDR1 is SGHRS, CDR2 YFSETQ, per germline. The CDR3 runs to 13 residues. The CDR3 loop is CASSLAGGPEQYF. For the CDR3, the DNA is TGTGCCAGCAGCTTGGCAGGGGGGCCTGAGCAGTACTTC.

This clonotype was picked up a small number of times. The chain employs TRBV28 and TRBJ2-5; unclear D gene. The CDR3 covers 14 residues. Trimming cost V 3 bases and J 0 bases, with 8 bases left between them. Germline values: CDR1 MDHEN, CDR2 SYDVKM. In DNA, the CDR3 is TGTGCCAGCAGTTTGGTAGGCCACCAAGAGACCCAGTACTTC. Translating gives CASSLVGHQETQYF.

This clonotype was recorded many times. This chain joins TRBV5-1 and TRBJ2-4; D not resolved. The V gene's germline CDR1 is SGHRS and CDR2 YFSETQ. The CDR3 is 13 amino acids. The V and J ends lost 0 bases and 5 bases respectively, with 6 bases between them. The CDR3 protein is CASSLGNQNIQYF. The CDR3 bases are TGCGCCAGCAGCTTGGGTAACCAAAACATTCAGTACTTC. Using reference TRBV5-1 and TRBJ2-4 for the parts outside the CDR3, the full variable domain is KAGVTQTPRYLIKTRGQQVTLSCSPISGHRSVSWYQQTPGQGLQFLFEYFSETQRNKGNFPGRFSGRQFSNSRSEMNVSTLELGDSALYLCASSLGNQNIQYFGAGTRLSVL.

A remark on this clonotype: One base away lies a much larger clone, so this may be a sequencing read error. This chain connects TRBV28 to TRBJ2-1; 7 bases are a match to TRBD1. The CDR3 length is 15 residues. Germline loops: CDR1 MDHEN, CDR2 SYDVKM. Trimming removed 2 bases from V and 8 bases from J; junction bases left unmatched: 9. The CDR3 nucleotides read TGTGCCAGCAGTTTAAGGGGACAGAGTTACGATGAGCAGTTCTTC. This encodes CASSLRGQSYDEQFF.

Ten or more counts support this clonotype. This chain joins TRBV6-1 and TRBJ2-2; 7 nucleotides align to TRBD1. CDR3 length equals 16 residues. The ends lost 5 bases at V and 4 bases at J; junction bases unmatched: 10. Germline CDR1 MNHNS, CDR2 SASEGT. CDR3 residues: CASSIQGWSGTGELFF. DNA for the CDR3: TGTGCCAGCAGTATACAGGGGTGGTCGGGCACCGGGGAGCTGTTTTTT.

The chain carries TRBV2 and TRBJ2-6; perhaps TRBD1 as D (6 bases). With 7 bases removed from V and 0 bases from J, the gap between germline ends came to 10 bases. Looked up from germline, CDR1 is SNHLY and CDR2 is FYNNEI. The CDR3 runs to 15 residues. In DNA, the CDR3 is TGTGCCAGCACAGGGGACATCTCTGGGGCCAACGTCCTGACTTTC. This gives the protein CASTGDISGANVLTF.

This clonotype was detected many times. The chain couples TRBV2 to TRBJ2-1; D ambiguous. Germline CDR1 SNHLY, CDR2 FYNNEI. V gave up 5 bases and J gave up 10 bases, with 9 bases separating them. This CDR3 region has 11 residues. The CDR3 DNA sequence: TGTGCCAGCAGTCCGGAAGTGGAGCAGTTCTTC. Its protein product is CASSPEVEQFF.

Ten or more counts support this clonotype. CDR3 protein: CASSPTGWQPQHF. The CDR3 nucleotides read TGTGCCAGCAGTCCAACAGGGTGGCAGCCCCAGCATTTT. This chain links TRBV2 with TRBJ1-5; D possibly corresponds to TRBD1 (6 bases). Germline-derived CDR1 and CDR2 are SNHLY and FYNNEI. This CDR3 region has 13 residues. Trimming stripped 5 bases from V and 7 bases from J, with 12 bases between.

In this sample, this clonotype turned up many times. J is TRBJ2-7 and V is TRBV28, with D possibly being TRBD1 (5 bases). V lost 5 bases to trimming and J lost 5 bases, with 16 bases between them. Looked up from germline, CDR1 is MDHEN and CDR2 is SYDVKM. The CDR3 is 14 residues long. The CDR3 nucleotides are TGTGCCAGCAGTGACGGGCCTCAGGGCGACGAGCAGTACTTC. Translation gives CASSDGPQGDEQYF.

The rearrangement joins TRBV5-1 to TRBJ2-2; 12 bases fit TRBD2. The ends lost 4 bases at V and 6 bases at J; junction bases unmatched: 10. The CDR3 has 17 residues. Germline loops: CDR1 SGHRS, CDR2 YFSETQ. CDR3 in amino acids: CASSPAGLAGIAGELFF. The CDR3 DNA follows: TGCGCCAGCAGCCCTGCTGGACTAGCGGGAATCGCCGGGGAGCTGTTTTTT.

This clonotype was seen many times. One end of the junction fails to match germline, which may point to a read error. V usage is TRBV5-1 and J usage is TRBJ1-6; D ambiguous. The CDR3 has 12 residues. CDR1 is SGHRS and CDR2 is YFSETQ in the germline V gene. CDR3 protein: CASSLGNSPLHF. The CDR3 DNA reads TGTGCCAGCAGCTTGGGAAACTCACCCCTCCACTTT.

V gene TRBV29-1 combines with J gene TRBJ1-5; D remains ambiguous. The CDR3 loop spans 13 amino acids. V was trimmed by 6 bases and J by 2 bases, leaving 11 bases between them. The germline gives CDR1 SQVTM, CDR2 ANQGSEA. CDR3 in DNA: TGCAGCGTCCGGCTTGACGGCAATCAGCCCCAGCATTTT. It codes for CSVRLDGNQPQHF.

This clonotype was recorded at least ten times. The CDR3 spells CASSPTALTEAFF. The CDR3 bases are TGTGCTAGTAGCCCGACAGCCCTCACTGAAGCTTTCTTT. V is TRBV12-5 and J is TRBJ1-1; possibly TRBD1 for D (5 bases). Trimming took off 8 bases at V and 4 bases at J, with 14 bases between the two ends. The CDR3 totals 13 residues. CDR1 is LGHNT, CDR2 FRNRAP, per germline. The full variable domain, completed using reference TRBV12-5 and TRBJ1-1, is DARVTQTPRHKVTEMGQEVTMRCQPILGHNTVFWYRQTMMQGLELLAYFRNRAPLDDSGMPKDRFSAEMPDATLATLKIQPSEPRDSAVYFCASSPTALTEAFFGQGTRLTVV.